A single sample is the source of the 11 T cell receptor beta chains below, sequenced in a study of memory CD4+ T cells and cytomegalovirus serostatus. The repertoire was sequenced with immunoSEQ multiplex PCR; TCRdb's copy has only in-frame clones and lacks some. Altogether some 50,000 clones are present, roughly 72% being singletons, with the ten largest covering about 1.5%. The sort gate was single viable CD3+CD4+CD8-CD45RO+ cells for memory CD4+ T cells. The specimen was memory CD4+ T cells from blood. The receptor source for this set is an adult in good health and CMV-seronegative.

This clone was counted a few times. The chain links TRBV11-2 to TRBJ2-5; D gene unclear. The ends were cut back, 5 bases at V and 5 bases at J, with 15 bases in the middle. Per germline, CDR1 SGHAT and CDR2 FQNNGV. The CDR3 runs 14 residues. For the CDR3, the DNA is TGTGCCAGCAGCGCCAATCTAGGCCGGGAGACCCAGTACTTC. This gives the protein CASSANLGRETQYF.

V is TRBV15 and J is TRBJ1-1, with 8 positions matching TRBD1. The V segment lost 3 bases and the J segment 5 bases; nucleotides outside the gene matches: 2. The length of the CDR3 is 13 residues. Germline CDR1 LNHNV, CDR2 YYDKDF (reference sequence). The chain's CDR3 is CATSRRQGTEAFF. CDR3 sequence (DNA): TGTGCCACCAGCAGGCGACAGGGGACTGAAGCTTTCTTT.

This clone came up a few times. The genes are TRBV4-3 and TRBJ1-1; D is unresolved. The V end was cut by 2 bases, the J end by 0 bases, with 13 bases between. Germline values: CDR1 LGHNA, CDR2 YSLEER. The CDR3 contains 16 residues. The CDR3 bases are TGCGCCAGCAGCCAATCCCTTGCCAGTATGAACACTGAAGCTTTCTTT. Residues: CASSQSLASMNTEAFF.

The gene calls are TRBV5-8 and TRBJ1-4; possibly TRBD1 for D (5 bases). CDR1 is SGHTS and CDR2 is YDEGEE in the germline V gene. V lost 0 bases, J lost 4 bases, and 13 bases lay in between. The CDR3 is 16 amino acids. CDR3 in amino acids: CASSLETGQNNEKLFF. The CDR3 nucleotides are TGTGCCAGCAGCTTGGAAACCGGACAAAATAATGAAAAACTGTTTTTT.

The chain couples TRBV19 to TRBJ2-5; D not resolved. V dropped 6 bases and J dropped 0 bases, with 8 bases sitting between them. Germline CDR1 and CDR2: LNHDA and SQIVND (reference sequence). This CDR3 region has 13 residues. For the CDR3, the DNA is TGTGCCAGTAGAAAGTCTGACCAAGAGACCCAGTACTTC. The encoded protein is CASRKSDQETQYF.

The chain recombines TRBV7-2 with TRBJ2-2; TRBD2 might be the D (7 bases). Germline CDR1 reads SGHTA; CDR2 reads FQGNSA. V was shortened by 7 bases and J by 5 bases, with 17 bases between the two germline ends. This CDR3 is 15 amino acids long. For the CDR3, the DNA is TGTGCCAGCACCGGGCGGGAGAGGGGGACCGGGGAGCTGTTTTTT. It yields the protein CASTGRERGTGELFF. The full variable domain, with the rest looked up from reference TRBV7-2 and TRBJ2-2, is GAGVSQSPSNKVTEKGKDVELRCDPISGHTALYWYRQSLGQGLEFLIYFQGNSAPDKSGLPSDRFSAERTGGSVSTLTIQRTQQEDSAVYLCASTGRERGTGELFFGEGSRLTVL.

The chain recombines TRBV15 with TRBJ1-2, with D perhaps TRBD1 (6 bases). Deletions cut 0 bases from V and 8 bases from J, with 13 bases between. There are 14 residues in the CDR3. Germline loops: CDR1 LNHNV, CDR2 YYDKDF (reference sequence). In nucleotides, the CDR3 is TGTGCCACCAGCAGAGATGTACAGGGTAGGGGCTACACCTTC. Translation: CATSRDVQGRGYTF.

The V gene is TRBV5-1, the J gene TRBJ2-5, with 7 bases identical to TRBD1. Trimming at V came to 0 bases and at J to 4 bases, leaving 6 bases not matched to a gene. Germline V gene lookup returns CDR1 SGHRS and CDR2 YFSETQ. The CDR3 contains 15 residues. Written as DNA, the CDR3 is TGCGCCAGCAGCTTGGCATACAGGGGCGGAGAGACCCAGTACTTC. Amino acid sequence: CASSLAYRGGETQYF.

This clone was seen more than once but under ten times. One end of the junction varies from germline; a read error may be responsible. This chain links TRBV7-7 with TRBJ2-1; D might be TRBD2 (5 bases). This CDR3 spans 13 amino acids. Germline V gene sequence: CDR1 SSHAT, CDR2 FNYEAQ (reference sequence). The CDR3 protein is CASSLATSTEQFF. In DNA form, the CDR3 reads TGTGCTAGCAGCTTAGCCACTAGTACTGAGCAGTTCTTC. Supplemented by reference TRBV7-7 and TRBJ2-1, the full variable domain reads GAGVSQSPRYKVTKRGQDVTLRCDPISSHATLYWYQQALGQGPEFLTYFNYEAQPDKSGLPSDRFSAERPEGSISTLTIQRTEQRDSAMYRCASSLATSTEQFFGPGTRLTVL.

J is TRBJ2-2 and V is TRBV7-2; TRBD1 matches 7 bases. This CDR3 spans 16 amino acids. The trim removed 3 bases at V and 0 bases at J, leaving 4 bases unmatched. Per germline, CDR1 SGHTA and CDR2 FQGNSA. The CDR3 DNA is TGTGCCAGCAGCTTGACCGGGACAGCGAACACCGGGGAGCTGTTTTTT. Amino acid sequence: CASSLTGTANTGELFF.

The CDR3 DNA reads TGTGCCAGCAGCTTAGAGTATGGCCATTTGGATGAGCAGTTCTTC. It specifies CASSLEYGHLDEQFF. V usage is TRBV7-2 and J usage is TRBJ2-1; D is uncertain. This CDR3 is 15 amino acids long. CDR1 is SGHTA and CDR2 is FQGNSA in the germline V gene. V lost 1 base and J 8 bases, leaving 15 bases between the germline ends. The entire variable domain, with the rest obtained from reference TRBV7-2 and TRBJ2-1, is as follows: GAGVSQSPSNKVTEKGKDVELRCDPISGHTALYWYRQSLGQGLEFLIYFQGNSAPDKSGLPSDRFSAERTGGSVSTLTIQRTQQEDSAVYLCASSLEYGHLDEQFFGPGTRLTVL.